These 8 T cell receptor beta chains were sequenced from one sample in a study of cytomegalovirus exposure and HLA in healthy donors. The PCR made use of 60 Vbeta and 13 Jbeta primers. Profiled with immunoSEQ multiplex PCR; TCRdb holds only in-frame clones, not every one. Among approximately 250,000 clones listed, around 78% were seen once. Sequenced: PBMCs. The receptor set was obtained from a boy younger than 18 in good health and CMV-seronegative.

CDR3 nucleotide sequence: TGTGCCTGGAGGACCGGGACTCTTACACCCCTCCACTTT. It encodes CAWRTGTLTPLHF. J is TRBJ1-6 and V is TRBV30; a possible D gene is TRBD1 (5 bases). Germline assignment: CDR1 GTSNPN and CDR2 SVGIG (reference sequence). The CDR3 loop spans 13 amino acids. V lost 3 bases to trimming and J lost 11 bases, with 14 bases between them.

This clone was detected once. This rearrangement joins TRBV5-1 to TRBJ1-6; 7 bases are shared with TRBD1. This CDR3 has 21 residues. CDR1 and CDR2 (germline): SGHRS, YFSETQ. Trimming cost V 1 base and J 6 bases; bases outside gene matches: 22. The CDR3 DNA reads TGCGCCAGCAGCTTGCGTACCCACCGGGACAGATTTTGGGGGACTAATTCACCCCTCCACTTT. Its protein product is CASSLRTHRDRFWGTNSPLHF.

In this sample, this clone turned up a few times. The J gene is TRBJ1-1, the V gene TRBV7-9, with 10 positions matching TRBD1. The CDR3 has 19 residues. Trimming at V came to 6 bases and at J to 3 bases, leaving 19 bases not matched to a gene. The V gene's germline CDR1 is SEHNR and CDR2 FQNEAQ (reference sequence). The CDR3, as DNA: TGTGCCAGCAGTCCCTGGCCCCCCGTGACAGGGGGCGCAGACACTGAAGCTTTCTTT. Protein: CASSPWPPVTGGADTEAFF.

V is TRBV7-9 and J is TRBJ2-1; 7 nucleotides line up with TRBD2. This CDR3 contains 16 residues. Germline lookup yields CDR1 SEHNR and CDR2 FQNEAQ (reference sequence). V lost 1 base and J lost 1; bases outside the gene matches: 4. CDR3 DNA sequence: TGTGCCAGCAGCTTAGGGGCGGGAGTGTCCTACAATGAGCAGTTCTTC. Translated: CASSLGAGVSYNEQFF.

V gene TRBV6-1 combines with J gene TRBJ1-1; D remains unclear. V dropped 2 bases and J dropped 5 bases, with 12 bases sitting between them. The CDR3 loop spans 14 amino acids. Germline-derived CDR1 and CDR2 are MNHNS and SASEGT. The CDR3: CASSESWLATEAFF. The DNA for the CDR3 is TGTGCCAGCAGTGAATCTTGGTTAGCTACTGAAGCTTTCTTT.

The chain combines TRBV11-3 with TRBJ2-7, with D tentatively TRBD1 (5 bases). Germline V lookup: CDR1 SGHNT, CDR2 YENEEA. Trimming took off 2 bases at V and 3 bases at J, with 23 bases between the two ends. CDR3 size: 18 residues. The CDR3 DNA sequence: TGTGCCAGCAGCTTACCCGAAGGGTTTGCAGGGCTGCACTACGAGCAGTACTTC. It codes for CASSLPEGFAGLHYEQYF.

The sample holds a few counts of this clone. The CDR3 coding sequence is TGTGCCAGCAGCTCCCGGGAGGACACTGAAGCTTTCTTT. It encodes CASSSREDTEAFF. This chain joins TRBV5-6 and TRBJ1-1; no reliable D call. This CDR3 region has 13 residues. Germline loops: CDR1 SGHDT, CDR2 YYEEEE. Trimming pared 3 bases from V and 3 bases from J, leaving 9 bases between.

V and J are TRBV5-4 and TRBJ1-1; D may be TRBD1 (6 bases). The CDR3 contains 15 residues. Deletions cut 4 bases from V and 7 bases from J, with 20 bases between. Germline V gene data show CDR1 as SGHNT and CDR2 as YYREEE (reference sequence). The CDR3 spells CASSERSQGHFEAFF. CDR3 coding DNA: TGTGCCAGCAGCGAACGGAGCCAGGGGCACTTTGAAGCTTTCTTT.